Here is one T cell receptor beta chain with its context. Its specificity is unknown. This CDR3 is 13 amino acids long. The germline V and J ends were trimmed by 8 bases and 3 bases, with 10 bases remaining between them. Germline V CDR1 and CDR2: WSHSY, SAAADI. Naive CD8 cells, CD45RO-negative and positively selected for CCR7, excluded terminally differentiated effector memory CD45RA+ cells. TCRdb's table, derived via immunoSEQ multiplex PCR, lists solely in-frame clones and lacks some. Of about 2 million clones listed, approximately 94% are singletons. The sample originates from a study of shared clonotypes between healthy human individuals. Study-level results: Compared with clonotypes that all four donors shared, non-shared clonotypes had lower generation probabilities.

Sequenced material: naive CD8+ T cells sorted from blood. The chain links TRBV10-2 to TRBJ2-2; TRBD1 or TRBD2 may be the D gene (5 bases each). The source of this sequence is a man aged 18 to 29 in good health. The CDR3 nucleotides are TGCGCCAGCGAGGGGCCCCACACCGGGGAGCTGTTTTTT. This encodes CASEGPHTGELFF.